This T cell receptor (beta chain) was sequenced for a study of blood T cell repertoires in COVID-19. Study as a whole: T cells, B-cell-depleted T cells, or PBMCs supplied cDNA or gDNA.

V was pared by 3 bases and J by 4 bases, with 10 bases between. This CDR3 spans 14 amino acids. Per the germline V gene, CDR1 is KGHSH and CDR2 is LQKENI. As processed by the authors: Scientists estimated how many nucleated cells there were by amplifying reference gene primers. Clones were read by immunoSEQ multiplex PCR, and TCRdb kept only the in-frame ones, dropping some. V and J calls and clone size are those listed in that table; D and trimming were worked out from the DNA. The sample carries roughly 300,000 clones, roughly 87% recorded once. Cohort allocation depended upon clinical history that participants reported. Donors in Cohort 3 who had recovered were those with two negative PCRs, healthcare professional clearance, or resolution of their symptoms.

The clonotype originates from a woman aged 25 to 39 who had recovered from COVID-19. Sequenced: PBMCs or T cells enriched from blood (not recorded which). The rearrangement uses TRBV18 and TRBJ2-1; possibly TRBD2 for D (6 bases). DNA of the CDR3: TGTGCCAGCTCACCGGGACTGGATTACAATGAGCAGTTCTTC. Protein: CASSPGLDYNEQFF. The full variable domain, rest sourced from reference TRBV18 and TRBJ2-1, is NAGVMQNPRHLVRRRGQEARLRCSPMKGHSHVYWYRQLPEEGLKFMVYLQKENIIDESGMPKERFSAEFPKEGPSILRIQQVVRGDSAAYFCASSPGLDYNEQFFGPGTRLTVL.